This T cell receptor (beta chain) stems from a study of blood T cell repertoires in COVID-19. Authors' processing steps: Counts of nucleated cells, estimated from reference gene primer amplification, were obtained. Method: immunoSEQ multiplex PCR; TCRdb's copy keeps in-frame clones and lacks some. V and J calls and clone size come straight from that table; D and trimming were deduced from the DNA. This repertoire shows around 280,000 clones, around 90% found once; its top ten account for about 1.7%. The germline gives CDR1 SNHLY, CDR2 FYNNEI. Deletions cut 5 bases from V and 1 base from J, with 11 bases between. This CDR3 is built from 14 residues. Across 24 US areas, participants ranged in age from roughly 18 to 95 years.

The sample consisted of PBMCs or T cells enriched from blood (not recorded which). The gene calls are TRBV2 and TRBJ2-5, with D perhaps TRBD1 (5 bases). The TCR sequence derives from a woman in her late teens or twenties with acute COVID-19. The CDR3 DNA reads TGTGCCAGCAGTAGCAGGGTTGGCCAAGAGACCCAGTACTTC. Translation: CASSSRVGQETQYF.